These 28 T cell receptor beta chains share one sample of origin, sequenced in a study of blood T cell repertoires in COVID-19. Data came from immunoSEQ multiplex PCR; TCRdb stores just in-frame clones and leaves some out. In the table there are some 130,000 clones, roughly 88% of which are singletons. Sample: peripheral blood. The receptors derive from a man aged 50 or older with acute or convalescent COVID-19.

The rearrangement links TRBV5-4 to TRBJ1-2; no clear D gene. The CDR3 contains 13 residues. Germline V gene data show CDR1 as SGHNT and CDR2 as YYREEE (reference sequence). Trimming stripped 0 bases from V and 5 bases from J, with 8 bases between. The CDR3 loop is CASSLDSGYGYTF. DNA of the CDR3: TGTGCCAGCAGCTTGGACAGCGGGTATGGCTACACCTTC.

This chain links TRBV2 with TRBJ1-1; TRBD1 aligns across 7 bases. The germline CDR1 and CDR2 sequences are SNHLY and FYNNEI. There are 13 residues in the CDR3. V shed 5 bases and J 10 bases; nucleotides not matched to a gene: 10. This CDR3 reads CASSSKQGFAAFF. Here the CDR3 DNA reads TGTGCCAGCAGTTCTAAACAGGGGTTTGCAGCTTTCTTT.

V and J are TRBV5-1 and TRBJ2-7, with D possibly matching TRBD2 (7 bases). The V end was cut by 0 bases, the J end by 6 bases, with 19 bases between. The germline gives CDR1 SGHRS, CDR2 YFSETQ. This CDR3 comprises 16 residues. The DNA for the CDR3 is TGCGCCAGCAGCTTGGCCCGGGGGGCAGGATTTGGCGAGCAGTACTTC. It specifies CASSLARGAGFGEQYF.

The chain carries TRBV7-9 and TRBJ1-2; D gene unclear. The CDR3 covers 10 residues. Between the trimmed V and J ends, which lost 1 base and 13 bases, there was a span of 7 bases. Germline V lookup: CDR1 SEHNR, CDR2 FQNEAQ (reference sequence). CDR3 residues: CASSLDGGTF. CDR3 in DNA: TGTGCCAGCAGCTTAGATGGAGGCACCTTC.

The CDR3 protein is CASNSGRATGELFF. The CDR3 DNA follows: TGTGCCAGCAATAGCGGGAGGGCAACGGGGGAGCTGTTTTTT. The chain uses TRBV2 and TRBJ2-2, with TRBD2 identical over 11 bases. The CDR3 totals 14 residues. Germline CDR1 and CDR2: SNHLY and FYNNEI. The J segment lost 8 bases and the V segment lost 7 bases, leaving 6 bases of the junction unmatched.

At least ten counts were recorded for this clone. The rearrangement joins TRBV4-1 to TRBJ2-7, with D tentatively TRBD2 (6 bases). The V and J ends lost 0 bases and 5 bases respectively, with 11 bases between them. Germline V lookup: CDR1 MGHRA, CDR2 YSYEKL. This CDR3 region has 14 residues. The CDR3 region has the DNA TGCGCCAGCAGCCAAGAAATCGGAGGGGACGAGCAGTACTTC. Translating it yields CASSQEIGGDEQYF.

This chain uses TRBV5-6 with TRBJ1-2; D is unresolved. Germline CDR1 is SGHDT and CDR2 is YYEEEE. Trimming pared 3 bases from V and 4 bases from J, leaving 13 bases between. The CDR3 is made up of 14 amino acids. The CDR3 reads CASSSPEGVYGYTF. In DNA, the CDR3 is TGTGCCAGCAGCTCTCCGGAGGGAGTCTATGGCTACACCTTC.

The chain is built from TRBV27 and TRBJ1-1; TRBD1 matches at 9 bases. The CDR3 runs to 15 residues. Germline lookup yields CDR1 MNHEY and CDR2 SMNVEV (reference sequence). The V and J ends lost 6 bases and 2 bases, in that order; junction bases with no gene match: 7. The CDR3 DNA follows: TGTGCCAGCAGGCGACAGGGGGTGCTTAACACTGAAGCTTTCTTT. This encodes CASRRQGVLNTEAFF.

This clone was counted only a few times. V is TRBV11-2 and J is TRBJ2-1; no clear D. Germline V gene data show CDR1 as SGHAT and CDR2 as FQNNGV. The germline V and J ends were trimmed by 0 bases and 2 bases, with 8 bases remaining between them. This CDR3 has 15 amino acids. CDR3 protein: CASSLDDWAYNEQFF. CDR3 DNA: TGTGCCAGCAGCTTAGATGACTGGGCCTACAATGAGCAGTTCTTC.

Only one count was recorded for this clone. The rearrangement joins TRBV7-9 to TRBJ2-1, with 8 bases that match TRBD2. CDR1 is SEHNR and CDR2 is FQNEAQ in the germline V gene (reference sequence). CDR3 size: 16 residues. Trimming removed 7 bases from V and 10 bases from J; junction bases left unmatched: 18. The CDR3 here is CASTREGMAGVGEQFF. For the CDR3, the DNA is TGTGCCAGCACCCGGGAGGGCATGGCTGGTGTAGGGGAGCAGTTCTTC.

Of note for this clone: Different DNA sequences within this sample yield the same CDR3. The chain links TRBV5-1 to TRBJ2-1, with D possibly matching TRBD2 (5 bases). Trimming removed 2 bases at V and 0 bases at J, with 9 bases between. Germline CDR1 is SGHRS and CDR2 is YFSETQ. The CDR3 runs 15 residues. The CDR3 DNA is TGCGCCAGCAGCTTAGGAGGAAGCTCCTACAATGAGCAGTTCTTC. Its protein is CASSLGGSSYNEQFF. The entire variable domain, with the rest obtained from reference TRBV5-1 and TRBJ2-1, is as follows: KAGVTQTPRYLIKTRGQQVTLSCSPISGHRSVSWYQQTPGQGLQFLFEYFSETQRNKGNFPGRFSGRQFSNSRSEMNVSTLELGDSALYLCASSLGGSSYNEQFFGPGTRLTVL.

This chain links TRBV19 with TRBJ2-2; 10 bases map to TRBD1. The V gene's germline CDR1 is LNHDA and CDR2 SQIVND (reference sequence). Trimming at V came to 1 base and at J to 3 bases, leaving 8 bases not matched to a gene. The length of the CDR3 is 18 residues. This chain's CDR3 is CASSIGRTGGRYTGELFF. The DNA of the CDR3 is TGTGCCAGTAGTATAGGCAGGACAGGGGGACGTTACACCGGGGAGCTGTTTTTT. Using reference TRBV19 and TRBJ2-2 for the parts outside the CDR3, the full variable domain is DGGITQSPKYLFRKEGQNVTLSCEQNLNHDAMYWYRQDPGQGLRLIYYSQIVNDFQKGDIAEGYSVSREKKESFPLTVTSAQKNPTAFYLCASSIGRTGGRYTGELFFGEGSRLTVL.

The rearrangement links TRBV18 to TRBJ1-5, with D unclear. The V end was cut by 2 bases, the J end by 0 bases, with 8 bases between. CDR3 length equals 15 residues. CDR1 is KGHSH, CDR2 LQKENI, per germline. The chain's CDR3 is CASSPTGNSNQPQHF. The CDR3 region has the DNA TGTGCCAGCTCACCAACCGGGAATAGCAATCAGCCCCAGCATTTT.

The J gene is TRBJ1-2, the V gene TRBV19, with D possibly matching TRBD1 (5 bases). The CDR3 has 14 residues. Germline CDR1 LNHDA, CDR2 SQIVND (reference sequence). V was shortened by 1 base and J by 5 bases, with 11 bases between the two germline ends. The CDR3 here is CASSIVGRGYGYTF. CDR3 sequence (DNA): TGTGCCAGTAGTATAGTTGGGAGGGGATATGGCTACACCTTC.

The chain employs TRBV3-1 (or the pseudogene TRBV3-2) and TRBJ2-4; 10 nucleotides line up with TRBD1. The germline V gene has CDR1 LGHDT and CDR2 YNNKEL (reference sequence). The V gene end was trimmed by 5 bases and the J gene end by 6 bases; junction bases not matched to a gene: 7. There are 15 residues in the CDR3. CDR3 sequence: CASSYQTGGGNIQYF. The CDR3 region has the DNA TGTGCCAGCAGCTACCAGACAGGGGGCGGAAACATTCAGTACTTC.

V usage is TRBV5-1 and J usage is TRBJ2-5; D is perhaps TRBD2 (5 bases). CDR3 length: 14 amino acids. Germline V gives CDR1 SGHRS, CDR2 YFSETQ. With 0 bases removed from V and 7 bases from J, the gap between germline ends came to 13 bases. CDR3 sequence reads: CASSLDGFRGTQYF. The CDR3 region has the DNA TGCGCCAGCAGCTTGGATGGCTTTCGGGGGACCCAGTACTTC.

The chain carries TRBV18 and TRBJ1-2; maybe TRBD1 (5 bases). The CDR3 is 16 residues long. Germline values: CDR1 KGHSH, CDR2 LQKENI. Trimming removed 0 bases from V and 2 bases from J, with 13 bases in between. CDR3 residues: CASSPPTVRGNYGYTF. DNA for the CDR3: TGTGCCAGCTCACCACCGACAGTAAGGGGAAACTATGGCTACACCTTC.

The genes are TRBV7-9 and TRBJ1-4; D is possibly TRBD1 (6 bases). Germline assignment: CDR1 SEHNR and CDR2 FQNEAQ (reference sequence). The CDR3 has 14 residues. The ends were cut back, 5 bases at V and 7 bases at J, with 14 bases in the middle. The CDR3 DNA is TGTGCCAGCAGCCCCCGGGACATGTTTGAAAAACTGTTTTTT. Translated: CASSPRDMFEKLFF.

The chain recombines TRBV5-5 with TRBJ1-3; a possible D gene is TRBD1 (5 bases). The length of the CDR3 is 14 residues. V was pared by 5 bases and J by 1 base, with 10 bases between. Germline V lookup: CDR1 SGHKS, CDR2 YYEKEE (reference sequence). CDR3 loop: CASSTGLSGNTIYF. The DNA of the CDR3 is TGTGCCAGCAGTACGGGACTTTCTGGAAACACCATATATTTT.

This clone was seen a single time. The V and J genes are TRBV18 and TRBJ1-2; possibly TRBD1 for D (6 bases). With 4 bases removed from V and 4 bases from J, the gap between germline ends came to 13 bases. The CDR3 is 14 amino acids. CDR1 is KGHSH, CDR2 LQKENI, per germline. CDR3 coding DNA: TGTGCCAGCTCACAATCGACAGGACCCTATGGCTACACCTTC. Protein: CASSQSTGPYGYTF.

The V and J genes are TRBV28 and TRBJ1-6, with D unclear. The CDR3 length is 12 residues. Germline CDR1 MDHEN, CDR2 SYDVKM. V gave up 7 bases and J gave up 6 bases, with 7 bases separating them. The CDR3 region is CASTFLNSPLHF. Written as DNA, the CDR3 is TGTGCCAGCACTTTCCTTAATTCACCCCTCCACTTT.

The gene calls are TRBV7-2 and TRBJ2-1; the match to TRBD2 covers 11 bases. Per germline, CDR1 SGHTA and CDR2 FQGNSA. After removal of 5 bases from V and 4 bases from J, the junction contained 4 bases not matched to a gene. The CDR3 totals 15 residues. Written as DNA, the CDR3 is TGTGCCAGCAGCCCCGGGACTAGCGGTTACAATGAGCAGTTCTTC. It is translated as CASSPGTSGYNEQFF.

A few counts support this clone. The rearrangement uses TRBV28 and TRBJ1-1; no reliable D call. V lost 2 bases, J lost 5 bases, and 12 bases lay in between. The CDR3 has 14 residues. CDR1 is MDHEN and CDR2 is SYDVKM in the germline V gene. As DNA, the CDR3 is TGTGCCAGCAGTTTAGGTCCCGAGGAAACTGAAGCTTTCTTT. This codes for CASSLGPEETEAFF.

This chain joins TRBV5-4 and TRBJ2-2; tentative D call: TRBD1 (5 bases). The CDR3 extends over 14 amino acids. Germline lookup yields CDR1 SGHNT and CDR2 YYREEE (reference sequence). The ends were cut back, 0 bases at V and 4 bases at J, with 7 bases in the middle. CDR3 bases: TGTGCCAGCAGCTTGGAGGGGTCCACCGGGGAGCTGTTTTTT. Its protein is CASSLEGSTGELFF.

This clone was counted once. The chain links TRBV28 to TRBJ1-5; D is ambiguous. CDR1 MDHEN and CDR2 SYDVKM come from the germline V gene. The V end was cut by 3 bases, the J end by 1 base, with 22 bases between. The CDR3 covers 19 residues. The CDR3 DNA reads as TGTGCCAGCAGTTTGCCCCCCTTTCCAGCGGGGTGGAGCAATCAGCCCCAGCATTTT. This codes for CASSLPPFPAGWSNQPQHF.

This chain uses TRBV5-1 with TRBJ2-2, with TRBD1 matching over 8 bases. The CDR3 loop spans 17 amino acids. J lost 1 base, V lost 0 bases, and 5 bases had no gene match. From germline, CDR1 is SGHRS and CDR2 YFSETQ. The CDR3, as DNA: TGCGCCAGCAGCTTGGCCCACGGACAGGGGAACACCGGGGAGCTGTTTTTT. Encoded protein: CASSLAHGQGNTGELFF.

The V gene is TRBV2, the J gene TRBJ1-6, with 11 bases matching TRBD1. The CDR3 totals 15 residues. V gave up 7 bases and J gave up 9 bases; unmatched junction bases: 8. CDR1 is SNHLY and CDR2 is FYNNEI in the germline V gene. This CDR3 reads CASIWTGGAGSPLHF. The CDR3 DNA is TGTGCCAGCATTTGGACAGGGGGCGCGGGTTCACCCCTCCACTTT.

The chain couples TRBV5-1 to TRBJ1-1, with D possibly matching TRBD1 (6 bases). Trimming cost V 6 bases and J 1 base, with 16 bases left between them. Germline V gives CDR1 SGHRS, CDR2 YFSETQ. The CDR3 is 15 residues long. The CDR3 protein is CASTPFPGQNTEAFF. In DNA form, the CDR3 reads TGCGCCAGCACCCCCTTCCCGGGACAGAACACTGAAGCTTTCTTT.